The 19 T cell receptor beta chains reported below all come from one sample, sequenced in a study of beta chain features in type 1 diabetes. Expressed TCRB transcripts were sequenced after all isolated RNA was converted to cDNA. Only in-frame clones appear in the TCRdb table, and some are missing; sequencing was by immunoSEQ multiplex PCR. The repertoire holds a few hundred thousand clones, with 15% as singletons. These receptors have no known antigen. Study outcomes and limitations: Shortening that was moderate but significant affected the TCRB CDR3s of Type 1 diabetes patients in all four CD4+ subsets.

The sequenced material came from naive CD4+ T cells from blood. The receptors derive from a man aged 18 to 30 with type 1 diabetes.

The V and J genes are TRBV9 and TRBJ2-6; D unclear. The germline V gene encodes CDR1 SGDLS and CDR2 YYNGEE. V was pared by 3 bases and J by 0 bases, with 4 bases between. The length of the CDR3 is 14 residues. The CDR3 loop reads CASSGDSGANVLTF. CDR3 nucleotides: TGTGCCAGCAGCGGAGACTCTGGGGCCAACGTCCTGACTTTC.

This clone was picked up a small number of times. The chain carries TRBV25-1 and TRBJ2-1, with 11 bases lining up with TRBD2. The CDR3 spans 15 residues. Per the germline V gene, CDR1 is MGHDK and CDR2 is SYGVNS. With V trimmed by 6 bases and J by 2 bases, 3 bases remained unmatched. DNA of the CDR3: TGTGCCAGCAGCCTGACTAGCGGGGCCTACAATGAGCAGTTCTTC. This gives the protein CASSLTSGAYNEQFF.

V gene TRBV30 combines with J gene TRBJ2-2; TRBD2 might be the D (6 bases). V lost 7 bases and J 2 bases, leaving 17 bases between the germline ends. This CDR3 is 15 amino acids long. Germline CDR1 reads GTSNPN; CDR2 reads SVGIG (reference sequence). The CDR3 protein is CAYSRPGLNTGELFF. Here the CDR3 DNA reads TGTGCCTACTCACGACCGGGACTCAACACCGGGGAGCTGTTTTTT.

This clone was seen more than once but under ten times. CDR3 region: CASTKEGQGYNEQFF. CDR3 coding DNA: TGTGCCAGCACCAAAGAAGGACAGGGCTACAATGAGCAGTTCTTC. V and J are TRBV28 and TRBJ2-1, with 8 bases matching TRBD1. From germline, CDR1 is MDHEN and CDR2 SYDVKM. Germline trimming cut 7 bases from V and 3 bases from J; bases unmatched to any gene: 8. The CDR3 runs 15 residues.

This sequence joins TRBV27 and TRBJ2-3, with D possibly being TRBD2 (6 bases). The V end was cut by 10 bases, the J end by 6 bases, with 23 bases between. Per germline, CDR1 MNHEY and CDR2 SMNVEV (reference sequence). CDR3 length: 15 amino acids. The CDR3 loop reads CATNPGRELSDTQYF. CDR3 in DNA: TGTGCCACCAACCCTGGGCGGGAACTTTCGGATACGCAGTATTTT.

The chain is built from TRBV5-1 and TRBJ1-1, with a tentative D call TRBD1 (6 bases). Germline lookup yields CDR1 SGHRS and CDR2 YFSETQ. The CDR3 spans 13 residues. Trimming pared 2 bases from V and 1 base from J, leaving 6 bases between. This chain's CDR3 is CASSFRGNTEAFF. The CDR3 DNA follows: TGCGCCAGCAGCTTCAGGGGGAACACTGAAGCTTTCTTT.

The DNA of the CDR3 is TGTGCCAGCAGCGTAGTCGGTAGCGGGAACACCGGGGAGCTGTTTTTT. Translation gives CASSVVGSGNTGELFF. V is TRBV9 and J is TRBJ2-2; perhaps TRBD2 as D (6 bases). Trimming removed 0 bases at V and 1 base at J, with 10 bases between. This CDR3 is 16 amino acids long. Germline V gene lookup returns CDR1 SGDLS and CDR2 YYNGEE. The full variable domain, its missing parts supplied by reference TRBV9 and TRBJ2-2, is DSGVTQTPKHLITATGQRVTLRCSPRSGDLSVYWYQQSLDQGLQFLIQYYNGEERAKGNILERFSAQQFPDLHSELNLSSLELGDSALYFCASSVVGSGNTGELFFGEGSRLTVL.

CDR3 sequence (DNA): TGCGCCAGCAGCTTGGCATTGGCTCCCCAAGAGACCCAGTACTTC. Translating it yields CASSLALAPQETQYF. The rearrangement links TRBV5-1 to TRBJ2-5; D uncertain. The CDR3 totals 15 residues. Trimming cost V 0 bases and J 1 base, with 10 bases left between them. Germline V gene sequence: CDR1 SGHRS, CDR2 YFSETQ.

The chain uses TRBV5-1 and TRBJ2-7; D might be TRBD1 (5 bases). Germline CDR1 and CDR2: SGHRS and YFSETQ. The CDR3 is made up of 16 amino acids. The V end was cut by 0 bases, the J end by 0 bases, with 13 bases between. The CDR3 coding sequence is TGCGCCAGCAGCTTGGGACAGCTGCGGAGCTCCTACGAGCAGTACTTC. It is translated as CASSLGQLRSSYEQYF. Variable domain in full (rest from reference TRBV5-1 and TRBJ2-7): KAGVTQTPRYLIKTRGQQVTLSCSPISGHRSVSWYQQTPGQGLQFLFEYFSETQRNKGNFPGRFSGRQFSNSRSEMNVSTLELGDSALYLCASSLGQLRSSYEQYFGPGTRLTVT.

In this sample, this clone turned up a few times. This rearrangement joins TRBV6-6 to TRBJ1-2; 8 positions agree with TRBD1. V lost 6 bases and J lost 8; bases outside the gene matches: 11. The CDR3 loop spans 14 amino acids. The germline CDR1 and CDR2 sequences are MNHNY and SVGAGI (reference sequence). CDR3 in amino acids: CASRRLETGAGYTF. The CDR3 DNA sequence: TGTGCCAGCAGGAGGCTGGAGACAGGGGCCGGCTACACCTTC.

The V call is TRBV18, the J call TRBJ2-1, with D maybe TRBD1 (6 bases). The CDR3 is 13 residues long. V was shortened by 2 bases and J by 7 bases, with 9 bases between the two germline ends. CDR1 is KGHSH and CDR2 is LQKENI in the germline V gene. The CDR3 bases are TGTGCCAGCTCACCAAGAGGGACAAATGAGCAGTTCTTC. This codes for CASSPRGTNEQFF.

This clone was seen a handful of times. The chain has TRBV28 and TRBJ2-7; D is ambiguous. There are 10 residues in the CDR3. Germline assignment: CDR1 MDHEN and CDR2 SYDVKM. V was shortened by 5 bases and J by 12 bases, with 11 bases between the two germline ends. CDR3 sequence (DNA): TGTGCCAGCAGTGAGTTCTCTCTGTACTTC. Translation gives CASSEFSLYF.

This chain uses TRBV30 with TRBJ2-3; TRBD2 might be the D (6 bases). V lost 0 bases and J 3 bases, leaving 13 bases between the germline ends. The CDR3 extends over 15 amino acids. Germline V gene data show CDR1 as GTSNPN and CDR2 as SVGIG (reference sequence). The CDR3 reads CAWSVLGRTTDTQYF. The CDR3 DNA sequence: TGTGCCTGGAGTGTACTAGGGAGGACTACAGATACGCAGTATTTT.

This clone was seen only a few times. The V and J genes are TRBV5-1 and TRBJ2-3, with D uncertain. Trimming removed 1 base from V and 8 bases from J, with 11 bases in between. Germline CDR1 is SGHRS and CDR2 is YFSETQ. The CDR3 runs 13 residues. The CDR3 spells CASSLSALSTQYF. The CDR3 coding sequence is TGCGCCAGCAGCTTGTCCGCGTTGAGTACGCAGTATTTT.

V usage is TRBV11-2 and J usage is TRBJ2-3; 9 bases align to TRBD2. The junction had 13 bases not matched to a gene; V was cut back by 6 bases and J by 3 bases. Germline loops: CDR1 SGHAT, CDR2 FQNNGV. This CDR3 is built from 17 residues. CDR3 nucleotide sequence: TGTGCCAGCAGTCCTCTACCCGGGACTAGCATGACAGATACGCAGTATTTT. Amino acid sequence: CASSPLPGTSMTDTQYF.

The rearrangement links TRBV5-4 to TRBJ2-1, with TRBD2 as a possible D gene (6 bases). Germline CDR1 reads SGHNT; CDR2 reads YYREEE (reference sequence). This CDR3 region has 13 residues. V lost 4 bases to trimming and J lost 4 bases, with 9 bases between them. As DNA, the CDR3 is TGTGCCAGCAGCCGGGACTCGTACAATGAGCAGTTCTTC. This encodes CASSRDSYNEQFF.

The chain employs TRBV5-1 and TRBJ2-3; 16 nucleotides match TRBD2. After removal of 4 bases from V and 3 bases from J, the junction contained 11 bases not matched to a gene. This CDR3 has 19 residues. The V gene's germline CDR1 is SGHRS and CDR2 YFSETQ. This CDR3 is CASSETGTSGRAYTDTQYF. The CDR3 nucleotides are TGCGCCAGCAGCGAAACCGGGACTAGCGGGAGGGCCTATACAGATACGCAGTATTTT.

This clone was detected only a few times. The chain links TRBV7-9 to TRBJ2-7, with D perhaps matching TRBD2 (5 bases). The CDR3 totals 13 residues. Trimming pared 1 base from V and 2 bases from J, leaving 6 bases between. The germline CDR1 and CDR2 sequences are SEHNR and FQNEAQ (reference sequence). The CDR3 region has the DNA TGTGCCAGCAGCTTAGACGGGACCTACGAGCAGTACTTC. Protein: CASSLDGTYEQYF.

This clone was seen a few times. V and J are TRBV11-3 and TRBJ2-1; 8 positions match TRBD2. The CDR3 totals 14 residues. Germline loops: CDR1 SGHNT, CDR2 YENEEA. The junction had 8 bases not matched to a gene; V was cut back by 6 bases and J by 7 bases. The CDR3 coding sequence is TGTGCCAGCAGTCTCGGCGGCGGGAGGAATGAGCAGTTCTTC. Translating it yields CASSLGGGRNEQFF.